This TCR beta chain is drawn from a study of blood T cell repertoires in COVID-19. Original data processing: Using reference gene primer amplification, nucleated cell counts were estimated. The repertoire was sequenced with immunoSEQ multiplex PCR; TCRdb's copy has only in-frame clones and lacks some. V and J calls and clone size follow that table, whereas D and trimming were derived from the DNA. In the table there are some 130,000 clones, around 85% of which are singletons. This CDR3 has 14 residues. Germline CDR1 and CDR2: SEHNR and FQNEAQ (reference sequence). V lost 1 base, J lost 8 bases, and 14 bases lay in between.

Sequenced material: peripheral blood. The chain combines TRBV7-9 with TRBJ1-1, with D perhaps matching TRBD1 (5 bases). The source is an elderly woman with acute or convalescent COVID-19. The CDR3 sequence is CASSLGQGKLEAFF. In DNA form, the CDR3 reads TGTGCCAGCAGCTTAGGGCAGGGTAAGCTAGAAGCTTTCTTT.